Listed below are T cell receptor beta chains from one sample, sequenced in a study of breast tumors, draining lymph nodes, adjacent tissues. TCRdb fed the multiplex PCR reads into MiXCR, producing one record per CDR3 protein. The table records around 230,000 distinct CDR3 sequences, 32% of them present only once. Specimen: axillary lymph node tissue. The receptors were gathered from a female donor with breast cancer. Some clones in this sample may be carry-over from other donors' samples. Both conserved end residues are part of each CDR3.

j_call,v_call,cdr3_aa
TRBJ1-2,TRBV2,CATLTDNYGYTF
TRBJ2-7,TRBV2,CASSDSSLVYEQYF
TRBJ2-1,TRBV7-2,CASSLAAGGQYEQFF
TRBJ2-3,TRBV20-1,CSAQLAGHYNEQYF
TRBJ2-5,TRBV3-1,CASSPILAGGEETQYF
TRBJ2-7,TRBV7-8,CASSLDLYEQYF
TRBJ2-1,TRBV7-2,CASSSRTSTMYNEQFF
TRBJ1-1,TRBV6-5,CASSILQGGNTEAFF
TRBJ2-7,TRBV4-3,CASSQDALANEQYF
TRBJ1-6,TRBV28,CAGGTLGFGSPLHF
TRBJ2-5,TRBV20-1,CSARDAGTGIETQYF
TRBJ2-1,TRBV6-1,CSARDSLNEQFF
TRBJ2-1,TRBV4-3,CASSQDLAGSSYNEQFF
TRBJ1-5,TRBV10-2,CASMPSGRETQHF
TRBJ2-3,TRBV7-2,CASSHSGRRTDTQYF
TRBJ2-1,TRBV6-6,CASSYSISSSGNNEQFF
TRBJ2-1,TRBV6-6,CASSYGTSKNEQFF